The rows below give T cell receptor beta chains drawn from one sample of a study of T cells in tumors after PD-1 blockade. Sequencing used immunoSEQ multiplex PCR; TCRdb keeps in-frame clones, though not all of them. The sample lists approximately 45,000 clones, 65% to 85% seen once, with approximately 8.3% in the top ten. The material was PBMCs, obtained before anti-PD-1 therapy. These receptors all stem from a human donor with advanced basal cell or squamous cell carcinoma (not recorded which). The CDR3 runs from the conserved cysteine through the conserved F or W. Each record gives: CDR3 protein, CDR3 DNA, clone size, V gene, J gene, D gene, CDR3 length. D genes are given only for firm matches. Expanded clones are given a class, and other clones once, few, many or no size at all.

CDR3 protein: CASSIAAWGHRGYEQYF
CDR3 DNA: TGTGCCAGTAGTATCGCCGCATGGGGGCACCGTGGCTACGAGCAGTACTTC
clone size: -
V gene: TRBV19
J gene: TRBJ2-7
D gene: -
CDR3 length: 17

CDR3 protein: CASSLRGPREKLFF
CDR3 DNA: TGCGCCAGCAGCTTGAGGGGACCAAGGGAAAAACTGTTTTTT
clone size: few
V gene: TRBV5-1
J gene: TRBJ1-4
D gene: -
CDR3 length: 14

CDR3 protein: CSVEYSTDTQYF
CDR3 DNA: TGCAGCGTTGAATACAGTACAGATACGCAGTATTTT
clone size: -
V gene: TRBV29-1
J gene: TRBJ2-3
D gene: -
CDR3 length: 12

CDR3 protein: CASSSPGGALWTNEKLFF
CDR3 DNA: TGTGCCAGCAGCTCCCCTGGAGGGGCCCTCTGGACTAATGAAAAACTGTTTTTT
clone size: -
V gene: TRBV11-3
J gene: TRBJ1-4
D gene: -
CDR3 length: 18

CDR3 protein: CASSPDSSYEQYF
CDR3 DNA: TGTGCCAGCAGCCCGGACAGCTCCTACGAGCAGTACTTC
clone size: -
V gene: TRBV5-5
J gene: TRBJ2-7
D gene: -
CDR3 length: 13

CDR3 protein: CASSLAPKGEAFF
CDR3 DNA: TGTGCCAGCAGCTTAGCACCGAAGGGGGAAGCTTTCTTT
clone size: -
V gene: TRBV11-1
J gene: TRBJ1-1
D gene: -
CDR3 length: 13

CDR3 protein: CASSEPWTNGKLFF
CDR3 DNA: TGTGCCAGCAGTGAGCCGTGGACAAATGGAAAGCTGTTTTTT
clone size: -
V gene: TRBV25-1
J gene: TRBJ2-2
D gene: -
CDR3 length: 14

CDR3 protein: CSEITGEDTQYF
CDR3 DNA: TGCAGCGAGATCACAGGGGAAGATACGCAGTATTTT
clone size: -
V gene: TRBV29-1
J gene: TRBJ2-3
D gene: TRBD1
CDR3 length: 12

CDR3 protein: CASSDSYEQYF
CDR3 DNA: TGTGCCAGCAGTGACAGCTACGAGCAGTACTTC
clone size: -
V gene: TRBV6-1
J gene: TRBJ2-7
D gene: -
CDR3 length: 11

CDR3 protein: CASSYLAGSSYEQYF
CDR3 DNA: TGTGCCAGCAGCTACCTAGCGGGAAGCTCCTACGAGCAGTACTTC
clone size: -
V gene: TRBV11-3
J gene: TRBJ2-7
D gene: TRBD2
CDR3 length: 15

CDR3 protein: CASSLGPDYEQYF
CDR3 DNA: TGTGCCAGCAGTTTAGGGCCGGACTACGAGCAGTACTTC
clone size: -
V gene: TRBV12-3/TRBV12-4
J gene: TRBJ2-7
D gene: -
CDR3 length: 13

CDR3 protein: CASKTGGISGANVLTF
CDR3 DNA: TGTGCCAGTAAGACAGGGGGAATCTCTGGGGCCAACGTCCTGACTTTC
clone size: -
V gene: TRBV11-3
J gene: TRBJ2-6
D gene: TRBD1
CDR3 length: 16

CDR3 protein: CASSLSEYSKQFF
CDR3 DNA: TGCGCCAGCAGTCTCAGCGAGTACTCTAAGCAGTTCTTC
clone size: -
V gene: TRBV5-1
J gene: TRBJ2-1
D gene: -
CDR3 length: 13

CDR3 protein: CASSRTTREKLFF
CDR3 DNA: TGTGCCAGCAGTCGTACAACCCGTGAAAAACTGTTTTTT
clone size: -
V gene: TRBV28
J gene: TRBJ1-4
D gene: -
CDR3 length: 13

CDR3 protein: CASSLGGDSGYTF
CDR3 DNA: TGTGCCAGCAGCCTTGGCGGGGACAGTGGCTACACCTTC
clone size: -
V gene: TRBV3-1/TRBV3-2
J gene: TRBJ1-2
D gene: TRBD1
CDR3 length: 13

CDR3 protein: CSAPGTALSTDTQYF
CDR3 DNA: TGCAGCGCCCCGGGGACAGCCCTTAGCACAGATACGCAGTATTTT
clone size: -
V gene: TRBV29-1
J gene: TRBJ2-3
D gene: TRBD1
CDR3 length: 15

CDR3 protein: CASSLEIGGIQETQYF
CDR3 DNA: TGCGCCAGCAGCTTGGAGATTGGCGGAATCCAAGAGACCCAGTACTTC
clone size: -
V gene: TRBV5-1
J gene: TRBJ2-5
D gene: -
CDR3 length: 16

CDR3 protein: CASSPQRQSVYGYTF
CDR3 DNA: TGTGCCAGCTCACCACAAAGACAGAGCGTCTATGGCTACACCTTC
clone size: once
V gene: TRBV18
J gene: TRBJ1-2
D gene: -
CDR3 length: 15

CDR3 protein: CASSLGGGSGTDTQYF
CDR3 DNA: TGCGCCAGCAGCTTGGGAGGGGGTTCGGGCACAGATACGCAGTATTTT
clone size: -
V gene: TRBV5-1
J gene: TRBJ2-3
D gene: -
CDR3 length: 16

CDR3 protein: CASSFSGFYEQYF
CDR3 DNA: TGTGCCAGCAGCTTCAGCGGGTTCTACGAGCAGTACTTC
clone size: -
V gene: TRBV7-8
J gene: TRBJ2-7
D gene: -
CDR3 length: 13

CDR3 protein: CASSTDGIAYEQYF
CDR3 DNA: TGTGCCAGCAGTACCGACGGTATAGCCTACGAGCAGTACTTC
clone size: -
V gene: TRBV6-6
J gene: TRBJ2-7
D gene: -
CDR3 length: 14

CDR3 protein: CASSTQQLGYTF
CDR3 DNA: TGTGCCAGTAGTACCCAGCAACTTGGCTACACCTTC
clone size: -
V gene: TRBV19
J gene: TRBJ1-2
D gene: -
CDR3 length: 12

CDR3 protein: CASSVYGQTQETQYF
CDR3 DNA: TGTGCCAGCAGCGTTTACGGACAAACCCAAGAGACCCAGTACTTC
clone size: -
V gene: TRBV7-2
J gene: TRBJ2-5
D gene: -
CDR3 length: 15

CDR3 protein: CASQGSNEKLFF
CDR3 DNA: TGTGCCAGTCAGGGGTCTAATGAAAAACTGTTTTTT
clone size: -
V gene: TRBV14
J gene: TRBJ1-4
D gene: -
CDR3 length: 12

CDR3 protein: CASSQRGGRTYEQYF
CDR3 DNA: TGTGCCAGCAGCCAACGGGGTGGCAGAACCTACGAGCAGTACTTC
clone size: -
V gene: TRBV6-5
J gene: TRBJ2-7
D gene: -
CDR3 length: 15

CDR3 protein: CATSDPLAGGPGEQFF
CDR3 DNA: TGTGCCACCAGTGACCCTCTAGCGGGAGGGCCCGGTGAGCAGTTCTTC
clone size: -
V gene: TRBV24-1
J gene: TRBJ2-1
D gene: TRBD2
CDR3 length: 16

CDR3 protein: CASSSTGPQETQYF
CDR3 DNA: TGTGCCAGCAGTTCCACCGGGCCCCAAGAGACCCAGTACTTC
clone size: once
V gene: TRBV28
J gene: TRBJ2-5
D gene: -
CDR3 length: 14

CDR3 protein: CASSYSSGSFLSEQFF
CDR3 DNA: TGCGCCAGCAGCTATTCTAGCGGGAGCTTTCTAAGTGAGCAGTTCTTC
clone size: -
V gene: TRBV5-1
J gene: TRBJ2-1
D gene: TRBD2
CDR3 length: 16

CDR3 protein: CASSLVDLEAFF
CDR3 DNA: TGTGCCAGCAGCTTGGTGGATCTCGAGGCTTTCTTT
clone size: -
V gene: TRBV5-8
J gene: TRBJ1-1
D gene: -
CDR3 length: 12

CDR3 protein: CASSQLTNTEAFF
CDR3 DNA: TGTGCCAGCAGCCAACTGACGAACACTGAAGCTTTCTTT
clone size: few
V gene: TRBV5-4
J gene: TRBJ1-1
D gene: -
CDR3 length: 13

CDR3 protein: CASSTGTSGTSYEQYF
CDR3 DNA: TGTGCCAGCAGTACGGGGACTAGCGGGACTTCGTACGAGCAGTACTTC
clone size: -
V gene: TRBV28
J gene: TRBJ2-7
D gene: TRBD2
CDR3 length: 16

CDR3 protein: CASSQEEREWETQYF
CDR3 DNA: TGTGCCAGCAGCCAGGAAGAGCGGGAGTGGGAGACCCAGTACTTC
clone size: -
V gene: TRBV3-1/TRBV3-2
J gene: TRBJ2-5
D gene: TRBD2
CDR3 length: 15

CDR3 protein: CASSSQSGFTYEQYF
CDR3 DNA: TGCGCCAGCAGCTCGCAAAGCGGGTTCACCTACGAGCAGTACTTC
clone size: -
V gene: TRBV5-1
J gene: TRBJ2-7
D gene: -
CDR3 length: 15

CDR3 protein: CASSQGQGARGEQYF
CDR3 DNA: TGTGCCAGCAGCCAAGGTCAGGGGGCCAGGGGCGAGCAGTACTTC
clone size: -
V gene: TRBV4-2
J gene: TRBJ2-7
D gene: TRBD1
CDR3 length: 15

CDR3 protein: CASRILGTAYGYTF
CDR3 DNA: TGCGCCAGCAGAATATTAGGGACAGCCTATGGCTACACCTTC
clone size: medium-sized
V gene: TRBV5-1
J gene: TRBJ1-2
D gene: TRBD1
CDR3 length: 14

CDR3 protein: CASTLQETQYF
CDR3 DNA: TGCGCCAGCACCCTCCAAGAGACCCAGTACTTC
clone size: -
V gene: TRBV5-1
J gene: TRBJ2-5
D gene: -
CDR3 length: 11

CDR3 protein: CASSPQTSVEETQYF
CDR3 DNA: TGCGCCAGCAGCCCGCAGACTAGCGTTGAAGAGACCCAGTACTTC
clone size: -
V gene: TRBV5-1
J gene: TRBJ2-5
D gene: TRBD2
CDR3 length: 15

CDR3 protein: CASRETSGYNEQFF
CDR3 DNA: TGTGCCAGCAGGGAAACTAGCGGCTACAATGAGCAGTTCTTC
clone size: -
V gene: TRBV2
J gene: TRBJ2-1
D gene: TRBD2
CDR3 length: 14

CDR3 protein: CASSDRTGGTDTQYF
CDR3 DNA: TGTGCCAGCAGTGATAGGACAGGGGGCACAGATACGCAGTATTTT
clone size: -
V gene: TRBV6-1
J gene: TRBJ2-3
D gene: TRBD1
CDR3 length: 15

CDR3 protein: CASSFRVDGTDTQYF
CDR3 DNA: TGTGCCAGCAGTTTTAGGGTTGACGGCACAGATACGCAGTATTTT
clone size: -
V gene: TRBV27
J gene: TRBJ2-3
D gene: -
CDR3 length: 15

CDR3 protein: CASSFGVLSYNEQFF
CDR3 DNA: TGTGCCAGCAGTTTTGGGGTTCTCTCCTACAATGAGCAGTTCTTC
clone size: -
V gene: TRBV27
J gene: TRBJ2-1
D gene: -
CDR3 length: 15

CDR3 protein: CASSLGSSVTDTQYF
CDR3 DNA: TGTGCCAGCAGTTTAGGGAGTAGCGTCACAGATACGCAGTATTTT
clone size: -
V gene: TRBV27
J gene: TRBJ2-3
D gene: -
CDR3 length: 15

CDR3 protein: CASSINGQEVSPLHF
CDR3 DNA: TGTGCCAGTAGTATAAATGGGCAGGAGGTTTCACCCCTCCACTTT
clone size: few
V gene: TRBV19
J gene: TRBJ1-6
D gene: -
CDR3 length: 15

CDR3 protein: CASSEDRGLGAGRETQYF
CDR3 DNA: TGTGCCAGCAGTGAAGATCGGGGACTCGGAGCGGGACGAGAGACCCAGTACTTC
clone size: few
V gene: TRBV2
J gene: TRBJ2-5
D gene: TRBD2
CDR3 length: 18

CDR3 protein: CASSRRTGQPQHF
CDR3 DNA: TGTGCCAGCAGCCGCAGGACCGGTCAGCCCCAGCATTTT
clone size: -
V gene: TRBV12-3/TRBV12-4
J gene: TRBJ1-5
D gene: -
CDR3 length: 13

CDR3 protein: CSVERGLGDEQYF
CDR3 DNA: TGCAGCGTTGAGAGGGGGCTTGGGGACGAGCAGTACTTC
clone size: few
V gene: TRBV29-1
J gene: TRBJ2-7
D gene: TRBD1
CDR3 length: 13

CDR3 protein: CASSPRWQETQYF
CDR3 DNA: TGTGCCAGCAGTCCCCGTTGGCAAGAGACCCAGTACTTC
clone size: large
V gene: TRBV27
J gene: TRBJ2-5
D gene: -
CDR3 length: 13

CDR3 protein: CASSGLAGYNEQFF
CDR3 DNA: TGTGCCAGCAGTGGACTAGCGGGTTACAATGAGCAGTTCTTC
clone size: -
V gene: TRBV2
J gene: TRBJ2-1
D gene: TRBD2
CDR3 length: 14

CDR3 protein: CASSLPGGELEQYF
CDR3 DNA: TGTGCCAGCAGTTTGCCAGGGGGGGAGCTAGAGCAGTACTTC
clone size: -
V gene: TRBV28
J gene: TRBJ2-7
D gene: -
CDR3 length: 14

CDR3 protein: CASSLAGVREQYF
CDR3 DNA: TGTGCCAGCAGCTTAGCGGGAGTACGAGAGCAGTACTTC
clone size: -
V gene: TRBV7-2
J gene: TRBJ2-7
D gene: -
CDR3 length: 13

CDR3 protein: CASSLGSRVDTQYF
CDR3 DNA: TGCGCCAGCAGCTTGGGTTCGAGGGTCGATACGCAGTATTTT
clone size: -
V gene: TRBV5-1
J gene: TRBJ2-3
D gene: -
CDR3 length: 14

CDR3 protein: CSAELPSGGTTGTQYF
CDR3 DNA: TGCAGCGCCGAATTGCCTAGCGGGGGGACCACTGGGACGCAGTATTTT
clone size: -
V gene: TRBV29-1
J gene: TRBJ2-3
D gene: TRBD2
CDR3 length: 16

CDR3 protein: CASGGSVRGAGTDTQYF
CDR3 DNA: TGTGCCAGCGGGGGTTCTGTCCGGGGGGCCGGCACAGATACGCAGTATTTT
clone size: -
V gene: TRBV9
J gene: TRBJ2-3
D gene: -
CDR3 length: 17

CDR3 protein: CASHLVFPPGELFF
CDR3 DNA: TGTGCCAGCCACTTAGTTTTTCCCCCCGGGGAGCTGTTTTTT
clone size: -
V gene: TRBV27
J gene: TRBJ2-2
D gene: -
CDR3 length: 14

CDR3 protein: CAISVGFSSYNEQFF
CDR3 DNA: TGTGCCATCAGTGTTGGGTTTAGCAGCTACAATGAGCAGTTCTTC
clone size: -
V gene: TRBV10-3
J gene: TRBJ2-1
D gene: -
CDR3 length: 15

CDR3 protein: CASSRQGNTGELFF
CDR3 DNA: TGTGCCAGCAGTCGACAGGGGAACACCGGGGAGCTGTTTTTT
clone size: once
V gene: TRBV6-6
J gene: TRBJ2-2
D gene: TRBD1
CDR3 length: 14

CDR3 protein: CASSSPAGGNEKLFF
CDR3 DNA: TGTGCCAGCAGTTCCCCGGCAGGGGGAAATGAAAAACTGTTTTTT
clone size: -
V gene: TRBV27
J gene: TRBJ1-4
D gene: TRBD1
CDR3 length: 15

CDR3 protein: CASSYDRGIVF
CDR3 DNA: TGTGCCAGCAGTTACGATCGGGGGATAGTTTTT
clone size: -
V gene: TRBV6-6
J gene: TRBJ1-4
D gene: -
CDR3 length: 11

CDR3 protein: CASSYSGNRGNQPQHF
CDR3 DNA: TGTGCCAGCAGTTACTCGGGAAACAGGGGTAATCAGCCCCAGCATTTT
clone size: -
V gene: TRBV6-6
J gene: TRBJ1-5
D gene: TRBD1
CDR3 length: 16